The TCR beta chain described here comes from a study of early T cells in non-severe SARS-CoV-2 infection. About the study: Sequenced material consisted of bulk RNA (from unsorted whole blood), and chains were unpaired. Overall study results and limits: Private and CD4 specificities were missed by VDJdb matching, skewed to anti-spike CD8.

With respect to this clonotype: Its antigen remains unidentified.

Germline CDR1 SEHNR, CDR2 FQNEAQ (reference sequence). This CDR3 contains 14 residues. The V gene end was trimmed by 5 bases and the J gene end by 4 bases; junction bases not matched to a gene: 4. Researchers tagged individual cDNA molecules with unique molecular identifiers. TCRdb independently ran MiXCR on the 5' RACE reads; one entry per CDR3 protein. The data hold some 82,000 distinct CDR3 sequences, with around 5.6% observed a single time. The clonotype comes from an adult who was a healthcare worker with PCR-confirmed SARS-CoV-2 infection or an uninfected control (not recorded which). The specimen was whole blood. This rearrangement joins TRBV7-9 to TRBJ1-1; 10 bases match TRBD1. The CDR3 here is CASSVDRGSTEAFF. The CDR3 bases are TGTGCCAGCAGCGTGGACAGGGGGAGCACTGAAGCTTTCTTT.